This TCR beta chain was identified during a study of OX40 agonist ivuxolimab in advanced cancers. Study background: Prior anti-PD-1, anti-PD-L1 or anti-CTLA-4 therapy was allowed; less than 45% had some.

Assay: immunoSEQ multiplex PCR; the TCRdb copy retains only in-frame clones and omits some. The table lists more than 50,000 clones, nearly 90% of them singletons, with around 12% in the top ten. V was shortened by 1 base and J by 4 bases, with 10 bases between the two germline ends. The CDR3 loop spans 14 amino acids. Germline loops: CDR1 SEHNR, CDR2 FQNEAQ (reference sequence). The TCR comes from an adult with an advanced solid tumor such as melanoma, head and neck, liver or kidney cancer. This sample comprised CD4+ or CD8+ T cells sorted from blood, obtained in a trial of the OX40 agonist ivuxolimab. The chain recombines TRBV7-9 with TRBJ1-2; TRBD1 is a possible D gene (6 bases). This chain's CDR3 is CASSLGGQLYGYTF. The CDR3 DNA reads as TGTGCCAGCAGCTTAGGCGGACAGCTCTATGGCTACACCTTC.